This T cell receptor beta chain is from a study of cytomegalovirus exposure and HLA in healthy donors. Study information: Unique TCRs numbering approximately 81 million, obtained from HLA-typed donors, made up an early data release. Study conclusions and caveats: Data from an earlier analysis indicated that most TCR beta V segments were productive either about 87% or about 30% of the time.

Primers included in the PCR were 60 Vbeta and 13 Jbeta primers. TCRdb keeps only in-frame clones here, not all; method: immunoSEQ multiplex PCR. The data contain 70,000 or so clones, over 75% of them seen just once; the ten biggest clones take up 9.5% to 13%. Worth noting for this clone: Its antigen is as yet unknown.

CDR3 size: 16 residues. The ends lost 4 bases at V and 2 bases at J; junction bases unmatched: 12. Germline V gene lookup returns CDR1 SGHRS and CDR2 YFSETQ. The rearrangement uses TRBV5-1 and TRBJ2-7, with 7 positions matching TRBD1. Input material: PBMCs. The clonotype comes from a woman between 25 and 40 years old in good health and CMV-seropositive. The CDR3 DNA is TGCGCCAGCAGCAGCGGACAGGCCTTGCCCCCCTACGAGCAGTACTTC. Its protein is CASSSGQALPPYEQYF. Full variable domain (missing parts from reference TRBV5-1 and TRBJ2-7): KAGVTQTPRYLIKTRGQQVTLSCSPISGHRSVSWYQQTPGQGLQFLFEYFSETQRNKGNFPGRFSGRQFSNSRSEMNVSTLELGDSALYLCASSSGQALPPYEQYFGPGTRLTVT.